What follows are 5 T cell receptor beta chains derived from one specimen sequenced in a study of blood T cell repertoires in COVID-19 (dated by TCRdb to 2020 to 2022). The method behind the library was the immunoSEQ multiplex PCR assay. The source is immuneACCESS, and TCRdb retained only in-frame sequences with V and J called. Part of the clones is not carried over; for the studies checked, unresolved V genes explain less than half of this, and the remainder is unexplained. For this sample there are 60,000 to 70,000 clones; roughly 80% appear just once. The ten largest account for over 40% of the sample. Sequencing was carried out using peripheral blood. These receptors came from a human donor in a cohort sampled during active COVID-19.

The CDR3 nucleotides are TGTGCCAGCAGCCCGAAAGACCCGGGACTAGCGGGTAGTTATGTCGAGCAGTACTTC. Protein sequence: CASSPKDPGLAGSYVEQYF. J is TRBJ2-7 and V is TRBV7-2, with 12 bases matching TRBD2. This CDR3 spans 19 amino acids. J gave up 6 bases and V 5 bases, and 20 bases lay outside the gene matches. Germline CDR1 is SGHTA and CDR2 is FQGNSA.

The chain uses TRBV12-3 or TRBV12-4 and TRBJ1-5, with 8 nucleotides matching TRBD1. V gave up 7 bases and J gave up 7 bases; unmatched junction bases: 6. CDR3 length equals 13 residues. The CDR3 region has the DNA TGTGCCAGCAATAGACAGGGGTTCCAGCCCCAGCATTTT. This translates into CASNRQGFQPQHF.

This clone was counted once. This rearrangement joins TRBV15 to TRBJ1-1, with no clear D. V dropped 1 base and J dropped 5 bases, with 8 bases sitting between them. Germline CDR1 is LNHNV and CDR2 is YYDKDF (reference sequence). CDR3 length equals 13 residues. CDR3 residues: CATSRVGVTEAFF. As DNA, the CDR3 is TGTGCCACCAGCAGAGTCGGGGTGACTGAAGCTTTCTTT.

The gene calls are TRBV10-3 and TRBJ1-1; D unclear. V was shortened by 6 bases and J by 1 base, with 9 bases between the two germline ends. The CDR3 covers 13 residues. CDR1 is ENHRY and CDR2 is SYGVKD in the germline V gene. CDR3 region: CAISPRGNTEAFF. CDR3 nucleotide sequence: TGTGCCATCAGCCCCCGAGGGAACACTGAAGCTTTCTTT.

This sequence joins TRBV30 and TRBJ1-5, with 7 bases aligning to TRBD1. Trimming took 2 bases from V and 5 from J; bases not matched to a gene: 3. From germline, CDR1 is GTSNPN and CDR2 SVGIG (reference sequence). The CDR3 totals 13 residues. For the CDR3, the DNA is TGTGCCTGGAGTAAACAGGGGTATCAGCCCCAGCATTTT. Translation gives CAWSKQGYQPQHF.